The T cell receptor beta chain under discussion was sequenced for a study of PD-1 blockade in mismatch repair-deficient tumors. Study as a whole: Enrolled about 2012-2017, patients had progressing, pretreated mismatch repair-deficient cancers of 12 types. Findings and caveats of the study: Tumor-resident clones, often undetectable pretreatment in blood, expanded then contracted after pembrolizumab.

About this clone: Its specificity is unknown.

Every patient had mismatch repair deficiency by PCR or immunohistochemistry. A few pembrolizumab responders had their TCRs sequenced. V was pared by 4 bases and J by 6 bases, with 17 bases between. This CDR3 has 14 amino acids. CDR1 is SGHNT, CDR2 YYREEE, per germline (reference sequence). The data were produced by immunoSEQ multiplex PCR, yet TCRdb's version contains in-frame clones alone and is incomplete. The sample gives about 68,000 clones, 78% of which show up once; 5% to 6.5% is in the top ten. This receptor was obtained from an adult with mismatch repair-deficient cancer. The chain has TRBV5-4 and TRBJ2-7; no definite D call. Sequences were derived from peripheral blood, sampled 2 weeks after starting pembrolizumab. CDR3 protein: CASSPQSSVAEQYF. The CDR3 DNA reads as TGTGCCAGCAGCCCTCAGAGCTCGGTAGCCGAGCAGTACTTC.